This TCR beta chain was sequenced during a study of blood T cell repertoires in COVID-19. TCRdb's copy holds only in-frame clones and misses some; the assay was immunoSEQ multiplex PCR. The sample has around 140,000 clones, around 84% seen once. This CDR3 comprises 14 residues. CDR1 is MNHEY and CDR2 is SMNVEV in the germline V gene (reference sequence). Unmatched junction bases numbered 9, after V lost 10 bases and J lost 3 bases. Sample: peripheral blood. The sequence was collected from a woman at least 80 years old with acute or convalescent COVID-19. V usage is TRBV27 and J usage is TRBJ2-7, with 10 nucleotides matching TRBD1. CDR3 residues: CATKPGQGNYEQYF. The CDR3 bases are TGTGCCACCAAACCGGGACAGGGGAACTACGAGCAGTACTTC.